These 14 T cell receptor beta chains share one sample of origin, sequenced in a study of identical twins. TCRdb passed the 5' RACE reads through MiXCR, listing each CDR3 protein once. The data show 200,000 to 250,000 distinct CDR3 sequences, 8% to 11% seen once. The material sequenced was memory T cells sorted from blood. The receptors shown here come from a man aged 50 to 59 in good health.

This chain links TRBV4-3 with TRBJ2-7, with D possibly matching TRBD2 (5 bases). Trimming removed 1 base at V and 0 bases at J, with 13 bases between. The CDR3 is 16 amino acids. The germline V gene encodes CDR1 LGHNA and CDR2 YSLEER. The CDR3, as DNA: TGCGCCAGCAGCCAAGGTGGCGGGCTGAGCTCCTACGAGCAGTACTTC. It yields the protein CASSQGGGLSSYEQYF.

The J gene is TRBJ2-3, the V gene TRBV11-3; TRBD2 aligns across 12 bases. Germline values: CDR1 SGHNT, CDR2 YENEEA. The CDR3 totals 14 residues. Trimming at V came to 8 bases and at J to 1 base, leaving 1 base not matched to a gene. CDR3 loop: CASASGRGTDTQYF. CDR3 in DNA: TGTGCCAGCGCTAGCGGGAGGGGCACAGATACGCAGTATTTT. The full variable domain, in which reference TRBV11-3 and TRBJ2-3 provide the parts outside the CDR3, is EAGVVQSPRYKIIEKKQPVAFWCNPISGHNTLYWYLQNLGQGPELLIRYENEEAVDDSQLPKDRFSAERLKGVDSTLKIQPAELGDSAVYLCASASGRGTDTQYFGPGTRLTVL.

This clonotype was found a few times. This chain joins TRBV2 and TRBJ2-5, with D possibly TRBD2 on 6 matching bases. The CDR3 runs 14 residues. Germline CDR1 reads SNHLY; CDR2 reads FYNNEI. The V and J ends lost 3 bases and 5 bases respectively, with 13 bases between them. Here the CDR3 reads CASSDSRLVETQYF. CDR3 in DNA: TGTGCCAGCAGTGACTCGAGACTAGTTGAGACCCAGTACTTC.

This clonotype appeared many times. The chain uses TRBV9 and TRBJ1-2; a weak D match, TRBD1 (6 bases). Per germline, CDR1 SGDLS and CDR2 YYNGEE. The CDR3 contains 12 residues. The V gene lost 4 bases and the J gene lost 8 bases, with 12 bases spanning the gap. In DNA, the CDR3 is TGTGCCAGCAGCACCTTTACAGGGGGCTACACCTTC. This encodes CASSTFTGGYTF. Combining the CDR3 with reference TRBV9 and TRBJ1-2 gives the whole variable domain DSGVTQTPKHLITATGQRVTLRCSPRSGDLSVYWYQQSLDQGLQFLIQYYNGEERAKGNILERFSAQQFPDLHSELNLSSLELGDSALYFCASSTFTGGYTFGSGTRLTVV.

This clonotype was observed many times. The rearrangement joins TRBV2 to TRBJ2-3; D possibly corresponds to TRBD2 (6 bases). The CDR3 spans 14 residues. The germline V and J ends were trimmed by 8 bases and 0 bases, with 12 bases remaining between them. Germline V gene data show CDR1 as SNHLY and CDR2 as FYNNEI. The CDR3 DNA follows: TGTGCCAGCCACTTTAGCGGCAGCACAGATACGCAGTATTTT. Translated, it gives CASHFSGSTDTQYF.

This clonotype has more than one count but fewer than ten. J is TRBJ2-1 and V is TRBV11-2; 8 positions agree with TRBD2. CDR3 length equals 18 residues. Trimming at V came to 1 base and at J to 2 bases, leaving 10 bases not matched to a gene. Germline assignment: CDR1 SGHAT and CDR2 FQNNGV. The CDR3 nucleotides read TGTGCCAGCAGCTTAGTGTGGATGGGAGCGGGGGCCTACAATGAGCAGTTCTTC. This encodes CASSLVWMGAGAYNEQFF. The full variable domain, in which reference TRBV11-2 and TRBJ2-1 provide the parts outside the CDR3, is EAGVAQSPRYKIIEKRQSVAFWCNPISGHATLYWYQQILGQGPKLLIQFQNNGVVDDSQLPKDRFSAERLKGVDSTLKIQPAKLEDSAVYLCASSLVWMGAGAYNEQFFGPGTRLTVL.

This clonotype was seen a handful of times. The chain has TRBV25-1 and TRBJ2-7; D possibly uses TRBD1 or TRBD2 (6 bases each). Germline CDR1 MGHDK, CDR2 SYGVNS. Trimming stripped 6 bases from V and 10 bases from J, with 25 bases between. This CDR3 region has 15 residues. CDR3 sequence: CASRWGQRDFLTQYF. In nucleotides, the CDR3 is TGTGCCAGCAGGTGGGGACAAAGGGACTTCCTAACCCAGTACTTC.

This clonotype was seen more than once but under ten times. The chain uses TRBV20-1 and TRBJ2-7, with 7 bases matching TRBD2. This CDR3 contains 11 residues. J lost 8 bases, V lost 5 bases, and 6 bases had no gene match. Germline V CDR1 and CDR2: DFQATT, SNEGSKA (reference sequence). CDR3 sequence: CSAETSWQQYF. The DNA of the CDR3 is TGCAGTGCTGAGACTAGCTGGCAGCAGTACTTC.

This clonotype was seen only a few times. CDR3: CASSVGGRGTDTQYF. Here the CDR3 DNA reads TGTGCCAGCAGCGTAGGCGGGAGGGGCACAGATACGCAGTATTTT. The V call is TRBV9, the J call TRBJ2-3; 9 bases are a match to TRBD2. CDR3 length: 15 amino acids. Germline V CDR1 and CDR2: SGDLS, YYNGEE. V trimming: 0 bases; J trimming: 1 base; junction bases outside the gene matches: 0.

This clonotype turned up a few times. The chain's CDR3 is CASLDLGGYGYTF. The CDR3 DNA reads as TGTGCCAGCCTGGATCTCGGGGGCTATGGCTACACCTTC. The V and J genes are TRBV6-1 and TRBJ1-2; a possible D gene is TRBD1 (5 bases). The V gene lost 8 bases and the J gene lost 4 bases, with 14 bases spanning the gap. The CDR3 runs 13 residues. Germline loops: CDR1 MNHNS, CDR2 SASEGT.

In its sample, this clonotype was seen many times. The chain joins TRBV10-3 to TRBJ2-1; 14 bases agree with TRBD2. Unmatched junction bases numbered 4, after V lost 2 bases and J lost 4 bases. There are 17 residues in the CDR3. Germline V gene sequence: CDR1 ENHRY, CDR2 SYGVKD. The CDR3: CAISETGLAGGYNEQFF. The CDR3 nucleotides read TGTGCCATCAGTGAGACCGGACTAGCGGGGGGATACAATGAGCAGTTCTTC.

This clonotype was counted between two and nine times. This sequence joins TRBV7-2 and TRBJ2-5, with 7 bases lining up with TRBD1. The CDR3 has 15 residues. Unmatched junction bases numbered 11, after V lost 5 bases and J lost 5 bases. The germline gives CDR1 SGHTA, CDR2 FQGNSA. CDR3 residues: CASSIVTGSQETQYF. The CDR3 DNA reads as TGTGCCAGCAGCATAGTGACAGGGTCTCAGGAGACCCAGTACTTC.

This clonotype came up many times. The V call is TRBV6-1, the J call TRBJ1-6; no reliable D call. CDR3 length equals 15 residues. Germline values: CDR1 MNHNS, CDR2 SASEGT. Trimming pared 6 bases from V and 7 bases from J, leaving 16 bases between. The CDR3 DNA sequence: TGTGCCAGCAGGGGGAGTAGGACGGAGAATTCACCCCTCCACTTT. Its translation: CASRGSRTENSPLHF.

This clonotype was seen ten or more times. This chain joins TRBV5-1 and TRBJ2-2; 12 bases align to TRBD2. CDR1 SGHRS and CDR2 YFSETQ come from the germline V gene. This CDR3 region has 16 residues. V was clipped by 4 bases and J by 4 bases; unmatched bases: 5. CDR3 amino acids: CASSAGTSGLTGELFF. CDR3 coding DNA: TGCGCCAGCAGCGCGGGGACTAGCGGGCTCACCGGGGAGCTGTTTTTT.